Shown below are 25 T cell receptor beta chains from a single sample sequenced in a study of T cell responses to AZD1222 COVID-19 vaccine. Sequencing used immunoSEQ multiplex PCR; TCRdb keeps in-frame clones, though not all of them. The repertoire has approximately 30,000 clones, approximately 80% of them found once; the top ten carry about 4%. This sample comprised peripheral blood, obtained 28 days after the second AZD1222 dose. The receptor set was obtained from an adult who received the AZD1222 COVID-19 vaccine.

This chain joins TRBV9 and TRBJ2-1; D is undetermined. The CDR3 runs to 12 residues. Germline values: CDR1 SGDLS, CDR2 YYNGEE. V was pared by 0 bases and J by 14 bases, with 12 bases between. CDR3 sequence (DNA): TGTGCCAGCAGCGTAGGGACCCAACCGGAGTTCTTC. Its protein is CASSVGTQPEFF.

This chain uses TRBV6-5 with TRBJ2-1; TRBD2 agrees at 12 bases. The germline gives CDR1 MNHEY, CDR2 SVGAGI. J gave up 10 bases and V 0 bases, and 7 bases lay outside the gene matches. The CDR3 length is 16 residues. Here the CDR3 reads CASSYSAGLAGPEQFF. Here the CDR3 DNA reads TGTGCCAGCAGTTACTCGGCAGGACTAGCGGGACCCGAGCAGTTCTTC.

This rearrangement joins TRBV6-2 or TRBV6-3 to TRBJ2-7; D call uncertain. The V gene's germline CDR1 is MNHEY and CDR2 SVGEGT. This CDR3 is 17 amino acids long. V lost 5 bases to trimming and J lost 0 bases, with 20 bases between them. The CDR3 loop is CASSPSPTKSNSYEQYV. CDR3 bases: TGTGCCAGCAGTCCCAGTCCTACTAAGAGCAACTCCTACGAGCAGTACGTC.

The sample holds one count of this clone. V and J are TRBV7-2 and TRBJ2-2; 15 nucleotides agree with TRBD2. The ends lost 1 base at V and 1 base at J; junction bases unmatched: 4. Germline V gene lookup returns CDR1 SGHTA and CDR2 FQGNSA. The CDR3 has 19 residues. The chain's CDR3 is CASSLDPGLAGGNTGELFF. CDR3 coding DNA: TGTGCCAGCAGCTTAGATCCGGGACTAGCGGGGGGGAACACCGGGGAGCTGTTTTTT. Full variable domain (rest looked up from reference TRBV7-2 and TRBJ2-2): GAGVSQSPSNKVTEKGKDVELRCDPISGHTALYWYRQSLGQGLEFLIYFQGNSAPDKSGLPSDRFSAERTGGSVSTLTIQRTQQEDSAVYLCASSLDPGLAGGNTGELFFGEGSRLTVL.

The chain links TRBV11-3 to TRBJ2-3; 7 nucleotides align to TRBD2. The CDR3 loop spans 14 amino acids. Per germline, CDR1 SGHNT and CDR2 YENEEA. With V trimmed by 3 bases and J by 6 bases, 6 bases remained unmatched. The CDR3 region is CASSFGGGGDTQYF. The CDR3 DNA reads as TGTGCCAGCAGCTTCGGTGGGGGAGGGGATACGCAGTATTTT.

The rearrangement uses TRBV7-6 and TRBJ1-5; TRBD1 matches at 7 bases. The trim removed 5 bases at V and 4 bases at J, leaving 2 bases unmatched. The CDR3 contains 13 residues. Germline V gene lookup returns CDR1 SGHVS and CDR2 FNYEAQ. CDR3 sequence reads: CASSMTGNQPQHF. The CDR3 DNA sequence: TGTGCCAGCAGCATGACAGGGAATCAGCCCCAGCATTTT.

The rearrangement uses TRBV7-2 and TRBJ2-3; 11 bases agree with TRBD2. V shed 1 base, J shed 7 bases, and the junction held 13 bases outside the gene matches. This CDR3 region has 18 residues. Per germline, CDR1 SGHTA and CDR2 FQGNSA. The CDR3 DNA follows: TGTGCCAGCAGCTTAGGGCTAGCGGGAGGACAATATCCTCATACGCAGTATTTT. Translation: CASSLGLAGGQYPHTQYF.

The chain is built from TRBV21-1 and TRBJ2-1; the table gives TRBD1 as D, unverified against the DNA. TRBV21-1 is a pseudogene segment. This CDR3 has 15 amino acids. The CDR3 DNA is TGTGCCAGCAGAATACAGGGGAGCTCCTACAATGAGCAGTTCTTC. It yields the protein CASRIQGSSYNEQFF.

The J gene is TRBJ2-2, the V gene TRBV10-3, with D perhaps TRBD2 (6 bases). Trimming removed 5 bases at V and 6 bases at J, with 10 bases between. The CDR3 spans 13 residues. Germline V lookup: CDR1 ENHRY, CDR2 SYGVKD. The CDR3 region is CAISITGAGELFF. In nucleotides, the CDR3 is TGTGCCATCAGTATAACGGGGGCCGGGGAGCTGTTTTTT.

This chain connects TRBV7-9 to TRBJ1-1, with 7 bases identical to TRBD1. Germline values: CDR1 SEHNR, CDR2 FQNEAQ (reference sequence). This CDR3 comprises 14 residues. The ends lost 5 bases at V and 5 bases at J; junction bases unmatched: 8. The CDR3 region is CASSTEGARTEAFF. CDR3 sequence (DNA): TGTGCCAGCAGCACCGAGGGGGCGAGGACTGAAGCTTTCTTT. The full variable domain, completed using reference TRBV7-9 and TRBJ1-1, is DTGVSQNPRHKITKRGQNVTFRCDPISEHNRLYWYRQTLGQGPEFLTYFQNEAQLEKSRLLSDRFSAERPKGSFSTLEIQRTEQGDSAMYLCASSTEGARTEAFFGQGTRLTVV.

This clone was counted only a few times. The V call is TRBV4-2, the J call TRBJ2-5; either TRBD1 or TRBD2 may supply D (8 bases each). Germline-derived CDR1 and CDR2 are LGHNA and YNFKEQ. The CDR3 consists of 18 residues. The V and J ends lost 4 bases and 1 base respectively, with 22 bases between them. The DNA of the CDR3 is TGTGCCAGCAGCCCCCGGTCAGGGGGCGGGGGGTTCCAAGAGACCCAGTACTTC. This sequence encodes CASSPRSGGGGFQETQYF.

This chain connects TRBV24-1 to TRBJ1-2, with 9 nucleotides matching TRBD1. Trimming removed 6 bases from V and 8 bases from J; junction bases left unmatched: 6. CDR3 size: 13 residues. Germline assignment: CDR1 KGHDR and CDR2 SFDVKD. CDR3 loop: CATSFGQGSGYTF. Written as DNA, the CDR3 is TGTGCCACCAGTTTCGGACAGGGGAGCGGCTACACCTTC.

The chain uses TRBV18 and TRBJ1-1, with D maybe TRBD1 (5 bases). CDR3 size: 14 residues. In germline, CDR1 is KGHSH, CDR2 LQKENI. Trimming removed 3 bases at V and 1 base at J, with 9 bases between. The CDR3 nucleotides are TGTGCCAGCTCACCGTTACAGGAGAACACTGAAGCTTTCTTT. Its translation is CASSPLQENTEAFF.

This chain uses TRBV6-2 or TRBV6-3 with TRBJ2-7; D might be TRBD2 (6 bases). Germline V CDR1 and CDR2: MNHEY, SVGEGT. This CDR3 has 15 residues. V lost 2 bases, J lost 6 bases, and 17 bases lay in between. CDR3 sequence reads: CASSYTTGTWGEQYV. Here the CDR3 DNA reads TGTGCCAGCAGTTACACTACCGGGACTTGGGGCGAGCAGTACGTC.

This chain joins TRBV4-1 and TRBJ1-2; a weak D match, TRBD1 (6 bases). Germline V CDR1 and CDR2: MGHRA, YSYEKL. The CDR3 runs 13 residues. The V end was cut by 3 bases, the J end by 7 bases, with 12 bases between. The DNA of the CDR3 is TGCGCCAGCAGCCAGCGACAGGAGGCTGGCTACACCTTC. Translated: CASSQRQEAGYTF.

This clone has only a few counts. The V gene is TRBV6-6, the J gene TRBJ1-3; D gene ambiguous. The CDR3 consists of 17 residues. Trimming took 5 bases from V and 0 from J, leaving 17 bases between them. Germline loops: CDR1 MNHNY, CDR2 SVGAGI (reference sequence). Here the CDR3 DNA reads TGTGCCAGCAGTCGACCGGCAGGAGCGATCTCTGGAAACACCATATATTTT. It specifies CASSRPAGAISGNTIYF.

This clone was recorded once. The chain combines TRBV6-5 with TRBJ1-5; no definite D call. The germline V gene encodes CDR1 MNHEY and CDR2 SVGAGI. V was clipped by 6 bases and J by 1 base, with 10 bases between them. This CDR3 contains 14 residues. DNA for the CDR3: TGTGCCAGCAGCCCAGGAGGAAGCAATCAGCCCCAGCATTTT. This encodes CASSPGGSNQPQHF.

CDR3 loop: CASSQSQGANYGYTF. CDR3 in DNA: TGTGCCAGCAGCCAAAGCCAGGGAGCTAACTATGGCTACACCTTC. The chain combines TRBV14 with TRBJ1-2; D might be TRBD1 (5 bases). CDR3 length: 15 amino acids. V was clipped by 2 bases and J by 0 bases, with 10 bases between them. Looked up from germline, CDR1 is SGHDN and CDR2 is FVKESK.

The chain is built from TRBV5-1 and TRBJ1-6; perhaps TRBD1 as D (6 bases). Germline CDR1 is SGHRS and CDR2 is YFSETQ. Between the trimmed V and J ends, which lost 0 bases and 9 bases, there was a span of 16 bases. This CDR3 comprises 16 residues. Written as DNA, the CDR3 is TGCGCCAGCAGCTTGGCCGCAGGGGTAGGCAGTTCACCCCTCCACTTT. This codes for CASSLAAGVGSSPLHF.

The V gene is TRBV10-3, the J gene TRBJ2-5; D gene ambiguous. The CDR3 has 12 amino acids. CDR1 is ENHRY and CDR2 is SYGVKD in the germline V gene. V was pared by 8 bases and J by 2 bases, with 9 bases between. DNA of the CDR3: TGTGCCATCGGCGGCCCGCAAGAGACCCAGTACTTC. Translating it yields CAIGGPQETQYF.

This clone was detected only a few times. The chain couples TRBV18 to TRBJ1-4; 9 bases line up with TRBD1. CDR3 length: 17 residues. From germline, CDR1 is KGHSH and CDR2 LQKENI. V trimming: 1 base; J trimming: 6 bases; junction bases outside the gene matches: 9. The CDR3 coding sequence is TGTGCCAGCTCACCACTTGGGACAGGGTTATTGGATGAAAAACTGTTTTTT. It yields the protein CASSPLGTGLLDEKLFF. Filled out from reference TRBV18 and TRBJ1-4, the complete variable domain reads NAGVMQNPRHLVRRRGQEARLRCSPMKGHSHVYWYRQLPEEGLKFMVYLQKENIIDESGMPKERFSAEFPKEGPSILRIQQVVRGDSAAYFCASSPLGTGLLDEKLFFGSGTQLSVL.

This clone turned up a few times. The CDR3 nucleotides are TGCGCCAGCTCCTCCCACAGGGGTACGAATGAGCAGTTCTTC. This encodes CASSSHRGTNEQFF. This chain connects TRBV10-1 to TRBJ2-1; 7 bases are a match to TRBD1. CDR1 is WNHNN and CDR2 is SYGVQD in the germline V gene (reference sequence). V lost 8 bases, J lost 7 bases, and 11 bases stayed unmatched. The CDR3 length is 14 residues.

V usage is TRBV6-1 and J usage is TRBJ2-3; the D is unclear. V lost 3 bases to trimming and J lost 3 bases, with 13 bases between them. Germline CDR1 reads MNHNS; CDR2 reads SASEGT. CDR3 length: 15 amino acids. CDR3 bases: TGTGCCAGCAGTGAGGGCGCGTTTGATACAGATACGCAGTATTTT. Protein product: CASSEGAFDTDTQYF.

The chain has TRBV7-9 and TRBJ1-4; D gene uncertain. The CDR3 consists of 14 residues. CDR1 is SEHNR and CDR2 is FQNEAQ in the germline V gene (reference sequence). V was cut by 5 bases and J by 0 bases, with 7 bases left in between. As DNA, the CDR3 is TGTGCCAGCAGCCTATGGCCAACTAATGAAAAACTGTTTTTT. Its protein is CASSLWPTNEKLFF.

By its share, this clone is medium-sized (0.01 to 0.1%). The chain employs TRBV6-4 and TRBJ1-2; 8 nucleotides match TRBD1. In germline, CDR1 is MRHNA, CDR2 SNTAGT. J was trimmed by 8 bases and V by 1 base; bases with no gene match: 9. CDR3 size: 15 residues. The chain's CDR3 is CASSDWTDRERGYTF. The CDR3 nucleotides read TGTGCCAGCAGTGACTGGACGGACAGGGAGAGAGGCTACACCTTC.